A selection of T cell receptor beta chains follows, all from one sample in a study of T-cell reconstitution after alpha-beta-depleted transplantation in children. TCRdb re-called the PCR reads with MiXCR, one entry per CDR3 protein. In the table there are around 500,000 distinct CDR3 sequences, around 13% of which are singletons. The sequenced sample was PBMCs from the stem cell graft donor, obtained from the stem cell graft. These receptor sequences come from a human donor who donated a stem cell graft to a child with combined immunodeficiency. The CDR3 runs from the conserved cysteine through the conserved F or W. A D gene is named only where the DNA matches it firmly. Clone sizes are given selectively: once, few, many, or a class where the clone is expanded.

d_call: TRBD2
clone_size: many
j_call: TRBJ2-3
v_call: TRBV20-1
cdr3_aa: CSARGYSGTGPTDTQYF
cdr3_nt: TGCAGTGCTAGAGGATATAGCGGGACCGGCCCCACAGATACGCAGTATTTT

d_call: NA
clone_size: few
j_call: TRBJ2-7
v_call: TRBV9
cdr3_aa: CASSVGAESYEQYF
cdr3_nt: TGTGCCAGCAGCGTAGGGGCAGAATCCTACGAGCAGTACTTC

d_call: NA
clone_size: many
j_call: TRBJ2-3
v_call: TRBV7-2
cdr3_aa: CASSLGSGMSTDTQYF
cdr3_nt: TGTGCCAGCAGCTTAGGAAGCGGAATGAGCACAGATACGCAGTATTTT

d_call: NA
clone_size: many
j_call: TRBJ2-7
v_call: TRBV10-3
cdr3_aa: CATNTGNEQYF
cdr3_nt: TGTGCCACCAATACAGGGAACGAGCAGTACTTC

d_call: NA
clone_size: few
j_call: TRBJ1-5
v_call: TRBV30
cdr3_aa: CAWSVTAENQPQHF
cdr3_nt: TGTGCCTGGAGTGTAACGGCAGAAAATCAGCCCCAGCATTTT

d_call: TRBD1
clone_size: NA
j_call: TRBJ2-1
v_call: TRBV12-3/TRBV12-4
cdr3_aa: CASSLTGQANNEQFF
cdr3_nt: TGTGCCAGCAGTTTAACCGGACAGGCGAACAATGAGCAGTTCTTC

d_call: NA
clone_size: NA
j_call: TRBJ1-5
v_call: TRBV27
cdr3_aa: CASSLRGGVRNQPQHF
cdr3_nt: TGTGCCAGCAGTTTAAGGGGCGGAGTTCGTAATCAGCCCCAGCATTTT

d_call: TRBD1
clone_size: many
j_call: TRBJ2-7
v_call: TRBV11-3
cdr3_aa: CASSLDLTGASYEQYF
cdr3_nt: TGTGCCAGCAGCTTAGATCTTACAGGGGCATCCTACGAGCAGTACTTC

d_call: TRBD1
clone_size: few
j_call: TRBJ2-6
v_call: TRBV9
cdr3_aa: CASSNRGPGANVLTF
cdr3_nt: TGTGCCAGCAGCAACAGGGGGCCTGGGGCCAACGTCCTGACTTTC

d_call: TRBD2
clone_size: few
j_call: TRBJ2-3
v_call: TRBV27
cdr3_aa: CASSRLAGVRRDTQYF
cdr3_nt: TGTGCCAGCAGTAGACTAGCGGGGGTACGCAGGGATACGCAGTATTTT

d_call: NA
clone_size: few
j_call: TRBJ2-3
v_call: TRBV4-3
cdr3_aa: CASSQVGLADTQYF
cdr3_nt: TGCGCCAGCAGCCAAGTCGGGTTAGCAGATACGCAGTATTTT

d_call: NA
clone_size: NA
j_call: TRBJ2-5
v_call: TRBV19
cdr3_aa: CASSIHRWEETQYF
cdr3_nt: TGTGCCAGTAGTATCCACAGGTGGGAAGAGACCCAGTACTTC

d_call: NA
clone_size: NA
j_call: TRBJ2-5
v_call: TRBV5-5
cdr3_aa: CASSIRGETQYF
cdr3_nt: TGTGCCAGCTCCATTAGAGGGGAGACCCAGTACTTC

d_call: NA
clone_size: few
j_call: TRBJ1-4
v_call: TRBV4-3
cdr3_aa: CASSQVLGEKLFF
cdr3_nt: TGCGCCAGCAGCCAAGTGTTGGGGGAAAAACTGTTTTTT

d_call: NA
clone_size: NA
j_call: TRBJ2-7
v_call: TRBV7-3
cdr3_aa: CASSPGRDSDEQYF
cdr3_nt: TGTGCCAGCAGCCCGGGTCGGGATAGCGACGAGCAGTACTTC

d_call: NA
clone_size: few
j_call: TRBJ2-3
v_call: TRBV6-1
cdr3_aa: CASSLRTTADTQYF
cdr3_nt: TGTGCCAGCAGCCTTCGGACAACAGCAGATACGCAGTATTTT

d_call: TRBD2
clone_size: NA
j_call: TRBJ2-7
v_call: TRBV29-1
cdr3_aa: CSVLGTSGSYEQYF
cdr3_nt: TGCAGCGTCCTTGGAACTAGCGGATCCTACGAGCAGTACTTC

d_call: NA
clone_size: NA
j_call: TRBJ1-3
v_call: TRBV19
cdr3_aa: CASSRTGPTGNTIYF
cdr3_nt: TGTGCCAGTAGTAGAACAGGGCCGACTGGAAACACCATATATTTT

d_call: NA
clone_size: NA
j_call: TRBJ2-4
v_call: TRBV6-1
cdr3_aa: CASRSTRTGLAKNIQYF
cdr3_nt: TGTGCCAGCAGATCCACCCGGACGGGGTTAGCCAAAAACATTCAGTACTTC

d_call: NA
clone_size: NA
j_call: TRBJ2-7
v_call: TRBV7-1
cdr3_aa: CATSPLAGGLPSGFYEQYF
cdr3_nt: TGTGCCACCAGCCCCCTCGCTGGGGGACTTCCGTCGGGGTTCTACGAGCAGTACTTC

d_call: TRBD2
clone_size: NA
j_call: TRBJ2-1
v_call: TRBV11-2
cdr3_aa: CASSPLTSGDYNEQFF
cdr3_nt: TGTGCCAGCAGCCCTCTTACTAGCGGAGATTACAATGAGCAGTTCTTC

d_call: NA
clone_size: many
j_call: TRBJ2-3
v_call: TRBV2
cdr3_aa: CASKHRRPDTQYF
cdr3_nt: TGTGCCAGCAAACACAGGCGGCCAGATACGCAGTATTTT

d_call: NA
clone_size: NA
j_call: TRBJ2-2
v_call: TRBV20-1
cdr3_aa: CSASEGNTGELFF
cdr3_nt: TGCAGTGCTAGTGAGGGGAACACCGGGGAGCTGTTTTTT

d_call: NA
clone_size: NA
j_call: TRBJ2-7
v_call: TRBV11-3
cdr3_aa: CASSLGAASYYEQYF
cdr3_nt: TGTGCCAGCAGCTTAGGTGCAGCCTCCTACTACGAGCAGTACTTC

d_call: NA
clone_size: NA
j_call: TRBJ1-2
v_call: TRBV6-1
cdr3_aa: CASSEGDKAYGYTF
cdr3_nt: TGTGCCAGCAGTGAAGGAGACAAGGCCTATGGCTACACCTTC

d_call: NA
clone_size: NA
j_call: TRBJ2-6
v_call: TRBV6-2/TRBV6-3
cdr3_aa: CASGIDFQANVLTF
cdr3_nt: TGTGCCAGCGGTATCGACTTTCAAGCCAACGTCCTGACTTTC

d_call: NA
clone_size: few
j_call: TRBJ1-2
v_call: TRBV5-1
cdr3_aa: CASSLEAYYGYTF
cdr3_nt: TGCGCCAGCAGCTTGGAGGCATACTATGGCTACACCTTC

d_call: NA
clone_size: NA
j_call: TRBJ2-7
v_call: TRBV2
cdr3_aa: CASSEGVVPQYF
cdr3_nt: TGTGCCAGCAGTGAAGGGGTAGTCCCGCAGTACTTC

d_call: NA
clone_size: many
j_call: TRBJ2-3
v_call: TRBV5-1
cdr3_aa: CASSVAGSTDTQYF
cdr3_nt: TGCGCCAGCAGTGTGGCGGGAAGCACAGATACGCAGTATTTT

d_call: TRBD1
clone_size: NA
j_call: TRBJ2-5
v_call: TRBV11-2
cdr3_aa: CASSLRTGGGETQYF
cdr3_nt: TGTGCCAGCAGCTTACGGACAGGCGGTGGGGAGACCCAGTACTTC

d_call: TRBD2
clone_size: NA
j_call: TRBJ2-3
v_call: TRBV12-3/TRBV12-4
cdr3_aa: CASSLASGISASQYF
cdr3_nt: TGTGCCAGCAGTTTGGCTAGCGGGATATCTGCTTCGCAGTATTTT

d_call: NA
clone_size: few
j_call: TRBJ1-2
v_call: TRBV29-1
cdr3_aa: CSVEWDTGDANYGYTF
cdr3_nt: TGCAGCGTTGAGTGGGACACCGGGGATGCTAACTATGGCTACACCTTC

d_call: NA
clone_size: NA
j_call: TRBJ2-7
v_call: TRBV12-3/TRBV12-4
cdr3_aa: CANEQPGEIYEQYF
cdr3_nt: TGTGCCAACGAACAGCCCGGGGAAATCTACGAGCAGTACTTC

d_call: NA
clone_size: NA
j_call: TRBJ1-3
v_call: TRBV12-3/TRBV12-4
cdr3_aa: CASSLGAASGNTIYF
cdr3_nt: TGTGCCAGCAGTTTAGGGGCGGCCTCTGGAAACACCATATATTTT

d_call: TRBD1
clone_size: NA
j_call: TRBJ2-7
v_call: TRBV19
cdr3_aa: CASTPGQGAYEQYF
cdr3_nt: TGTGCCAGTACCCCGGGACAGGGGGCCTACGAGCAGTACTTC

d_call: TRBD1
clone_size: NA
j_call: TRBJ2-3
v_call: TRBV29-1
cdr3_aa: CSVGFRGRADTQYF
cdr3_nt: TGCAGCGTGGGGTTCAGGGGGCGCGCAGATACGCAGTATTTT

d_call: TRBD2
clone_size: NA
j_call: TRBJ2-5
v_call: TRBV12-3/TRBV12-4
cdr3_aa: CASSTTTSGTQETQYF
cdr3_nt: TGTGCCAGCAGTACAACGACTAGCGGGACCCAAGAGACCCAGTACTTC

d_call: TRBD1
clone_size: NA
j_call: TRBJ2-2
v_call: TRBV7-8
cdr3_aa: CASDQTGGRTGELFF
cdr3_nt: TGTGCCAGCGACCAGACAGGGGGCCGAACCGGGGAGCTGTTTTTT

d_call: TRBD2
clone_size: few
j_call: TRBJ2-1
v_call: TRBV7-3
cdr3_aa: CASSPGVAGTNEQFF
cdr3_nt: TGTGCCAGCAGCCCGGGAGTAGCGGGAACCAATGAGCAGTTCTTC

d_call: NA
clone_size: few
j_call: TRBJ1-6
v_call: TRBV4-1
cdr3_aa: CASSHVLGTSVSPLHF
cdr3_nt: TGCGCCAGCAGCCATGTCTTAGGGACATCCGTTTCACCCCTCCACTTT

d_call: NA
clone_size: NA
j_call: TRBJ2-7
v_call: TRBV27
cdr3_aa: CASSFSSRLRYEQYF
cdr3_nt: TGTGCCAGCAGTTTCTCTTCCAGGCTCCGCTACGAGCAGTACTTC

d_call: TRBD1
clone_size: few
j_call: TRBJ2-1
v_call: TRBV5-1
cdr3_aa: CASSFQGQGADVKQFF
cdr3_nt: TGCGCCAGCAGCTTCCAGGGACAGGGGGCGGACGTGAAGCAGTTCTTC

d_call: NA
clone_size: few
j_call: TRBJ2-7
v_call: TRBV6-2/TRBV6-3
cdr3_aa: CASTTSAYEQYF
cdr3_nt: TGTGCCAGCACTACGTCGGCCTACGAGCAGTACTTC

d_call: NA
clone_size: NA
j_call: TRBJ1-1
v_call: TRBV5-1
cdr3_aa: CASSRGMGRAYTEAFF
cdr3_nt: TGCGCCAGCAGCCGCGGGATGGGCAGGGCTTACACTGAAGCTTTCTTT

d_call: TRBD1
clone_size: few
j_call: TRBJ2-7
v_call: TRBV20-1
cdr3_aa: CSARDPRQGSYEQYF
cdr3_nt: TGCAGTGCTAGAGACCCCCGACAGGGATCCTACGAGCAGTACTTC

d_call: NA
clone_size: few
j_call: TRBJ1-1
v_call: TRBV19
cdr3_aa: CASSFPGRTEAFF
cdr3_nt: TGTGCCAGTAGCTTTCCGGGGAGGACTGAAGCTTTCTTT

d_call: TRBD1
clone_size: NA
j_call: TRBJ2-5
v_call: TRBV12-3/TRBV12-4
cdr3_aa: CASSHTGGRETQYF
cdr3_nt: TGTGCCAGCAGTCACACAGGGGGCCGAGAGACCCAGTACTTC

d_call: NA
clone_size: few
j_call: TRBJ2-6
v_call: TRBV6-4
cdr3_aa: CASSNSSGANVLTF
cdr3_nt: TGTGCCAGCAGCAACAGCTCTGGGGCCAACGTCCTGACTTTC

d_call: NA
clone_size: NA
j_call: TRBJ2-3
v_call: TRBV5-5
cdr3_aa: CASSWDVTDTQYF
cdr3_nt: TGTGCCAGCAGCTGGGACGTGACAGATACGCAGTATTTT

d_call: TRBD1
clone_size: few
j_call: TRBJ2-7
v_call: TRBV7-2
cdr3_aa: CASSSRGAGTAYEQYF
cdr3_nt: TGTGCCAGCAGCTCACGAGGAGCAGGGACAGCCTACGAGCAGTACTTC

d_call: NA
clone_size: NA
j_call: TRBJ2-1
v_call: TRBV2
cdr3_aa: CASIHLGGYSYNEQFF
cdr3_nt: TGTGCCAGCATTCACCTCGGGGGATACTCCTACAATGAGCAGTTCTTC

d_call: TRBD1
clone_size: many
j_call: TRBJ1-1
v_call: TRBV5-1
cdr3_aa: CASSVTGVTEAFF
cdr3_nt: TGCGCCAGCAGCGTCACAGGGGTCACTGAAGCTTTCTTT

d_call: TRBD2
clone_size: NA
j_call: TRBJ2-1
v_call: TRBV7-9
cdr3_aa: CASILIAGVRVDEQFF
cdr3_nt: TGTGCCAGCATCCTAATAGCGGGGGTGAGGGTTGATGAGCAGTTCTTC